The clone carrying this T cell receptor beta chain was picked up a small number of times. Its antigen is still unknown. CDR3 length equals 18 residues. Trimming took off 3 bases at V and 4 bases at J, with 22 bases between the two ends. The authors prepared the TCRbeta library with unique molecular identifiers. TCRdb re-called the PCR reads with MiXCR, one entry per CDR3 protein. The table has about 980,000 distinct CDR3 sequences, about 29% seen once. The sample belongs to a study of T-cell reconstitution after alpha-beta-depleted transplantation in children. Study observations and caveats: It was reported that alpha-beta T cells came from several hundred expanded graft clones (about two months after transplant). Newly generated T cells supplied most T-cell counts and diversity one year post-transplant. Some patients' high day-60 TCRbeta diversity was traced to surviving recipient T cells and thymic progenitors.

The V gene is TRBV12-3 or TRBV12-4, the J gene TRBJ1-5; no firm D call. The starting material was PBMCs, mostly from graft donor cells, obtained 360 days after TCRalphabeta/CD19-depleted stem cell transplant. The source is a boy less than two years old who had a stem cell transplant for SCID, so the T cells may come from the graft donor. CDR3 loop: CASSLGILGPAGNQPQHF. For the CDR3, the DNA is TGTGCCAGCAGTTTGGGGATTTTAGGTCCGGCGGGGAATCAGCCCCAGCATTTT.